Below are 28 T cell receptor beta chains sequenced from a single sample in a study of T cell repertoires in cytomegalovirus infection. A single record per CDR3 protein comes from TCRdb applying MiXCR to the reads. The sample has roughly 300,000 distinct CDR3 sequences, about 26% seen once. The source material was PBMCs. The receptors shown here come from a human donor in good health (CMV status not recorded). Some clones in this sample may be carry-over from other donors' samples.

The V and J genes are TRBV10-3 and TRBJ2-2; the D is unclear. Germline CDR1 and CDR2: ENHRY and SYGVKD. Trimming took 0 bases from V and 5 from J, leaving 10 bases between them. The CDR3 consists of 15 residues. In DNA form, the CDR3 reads TGTGCCATCAGTGAGTCACAGAAACGAACCGGGGAGCTGTTTTTT. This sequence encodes CAISESQKRTGELFF.

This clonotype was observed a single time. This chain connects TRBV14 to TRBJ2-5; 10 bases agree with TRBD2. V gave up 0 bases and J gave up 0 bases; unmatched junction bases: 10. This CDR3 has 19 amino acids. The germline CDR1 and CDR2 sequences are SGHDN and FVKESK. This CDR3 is CASSQEFGTSVMHQETQYF. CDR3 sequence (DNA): TGTGCCAGCAGCCAAGAGTTTGGGACTAGCGTGATGCACCAAGAGACCCAGTACTTC.

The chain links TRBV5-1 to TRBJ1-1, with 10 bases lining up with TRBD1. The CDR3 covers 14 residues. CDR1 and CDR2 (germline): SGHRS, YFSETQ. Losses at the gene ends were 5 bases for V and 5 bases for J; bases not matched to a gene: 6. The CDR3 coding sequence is TGCGCCAGCAGACCAGACAGGGGGCGAACTGAAGCTTTCTTT. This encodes CASRPDRGRTEAFF.

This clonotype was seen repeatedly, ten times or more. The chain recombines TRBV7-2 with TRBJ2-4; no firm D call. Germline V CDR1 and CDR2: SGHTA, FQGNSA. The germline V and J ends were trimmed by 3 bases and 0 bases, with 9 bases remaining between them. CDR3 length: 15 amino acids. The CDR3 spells CASSLQSLAKNIQYF. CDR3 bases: TGTGCCAGCAGCTTGCAGAGCCTAGCCAAAAACATTCAGTACTTC.

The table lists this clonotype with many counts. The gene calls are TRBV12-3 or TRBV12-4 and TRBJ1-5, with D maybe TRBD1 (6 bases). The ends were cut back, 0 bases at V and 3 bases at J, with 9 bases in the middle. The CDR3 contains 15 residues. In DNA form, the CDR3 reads TGTGCCAGCAGTTTAGCGGGGGCCAACAATCAGCCCCAGCATTTT. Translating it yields CASSLAGANNQPQHF.

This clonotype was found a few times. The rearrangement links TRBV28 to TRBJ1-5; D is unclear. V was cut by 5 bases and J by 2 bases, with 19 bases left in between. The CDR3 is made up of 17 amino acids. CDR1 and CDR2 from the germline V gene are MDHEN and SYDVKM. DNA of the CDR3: TGTGCCAGCAGTCAATACGGTGGACCCCATGGCAATCAGCCCCAGCATTTT. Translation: CASSQYGGPHGNQPQHF. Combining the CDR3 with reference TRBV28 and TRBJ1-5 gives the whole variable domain DVKVTQSSRYLVKRTGEKVFLECVQDMDHENMFWYRQDPGLGLRLIYFSYDVKMKEKGDIPEGYSVSREKKERFSLILESASTNQTSMYLCASSQYGGPHGNQPQHFGDGTRLSIL.

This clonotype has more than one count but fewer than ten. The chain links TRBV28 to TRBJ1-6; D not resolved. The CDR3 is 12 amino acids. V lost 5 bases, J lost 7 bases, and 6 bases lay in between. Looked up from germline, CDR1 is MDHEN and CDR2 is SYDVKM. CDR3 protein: CASSTANSPLHF. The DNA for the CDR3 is TGTGCCAGCAGTACAGCGAATTCACCCCTCCACTTT.

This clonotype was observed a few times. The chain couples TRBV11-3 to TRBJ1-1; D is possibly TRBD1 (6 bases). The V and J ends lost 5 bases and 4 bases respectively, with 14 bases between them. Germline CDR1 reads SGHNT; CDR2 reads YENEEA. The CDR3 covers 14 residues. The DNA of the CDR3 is TGTGCCAGCAGCAGAGGCAGGGGTAGCACTGAAGCTTTCTTT. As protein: CASSRGRGSTEAFF.

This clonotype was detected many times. The CDR3 here is CASSSYGGGGIQYF. Written as DNA, the CDR3 is TGTGCCAGCAGCTCTTATGGGGGAGGTGGCATTCAGTACTTC. The V call is TRBV7-2, the J call TRBJ2-4, with D perhaps TRBD2 (6 bases). Germline CDR1 is SGHTA and CDR2 is FQGNSA. Trimming removed 4 bases at V and 9 bases at J, with 16 bases between. This CDR3 has 14 amino acids.

This chain's CDR3 is CASSPGTSGRSNEQYV. The CDR3, as DNA: TGTGCCAGCAGCCCTGGGACTAGCGGGAGGTCAAACGAGCAGTACGTC. The chain has TRBV5-4 and TRBJ2-7; TRBD2 aligns across 15 bases. CDR3 length: 16 amino acids. Trimming at V came to 4 bases and at J to 5 bases, leaving 7 bases not matched to a gene. Looked up from germline, CDR1 is SGHNT and CDR2 is YYREEE (reference sequence).

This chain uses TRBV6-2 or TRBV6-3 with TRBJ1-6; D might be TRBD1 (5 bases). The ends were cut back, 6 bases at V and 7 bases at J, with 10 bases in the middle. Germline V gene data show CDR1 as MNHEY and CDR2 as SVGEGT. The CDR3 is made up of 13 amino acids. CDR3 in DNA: TGTGCCAGCAGGTCAACAGGAAATTCACCCCTCCACTTT. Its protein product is CASRSTGNSPLHF.

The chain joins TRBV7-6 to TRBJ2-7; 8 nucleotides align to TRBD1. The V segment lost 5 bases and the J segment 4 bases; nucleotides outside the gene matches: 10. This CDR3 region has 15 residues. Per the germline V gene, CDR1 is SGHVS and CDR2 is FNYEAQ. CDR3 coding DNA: TGTGCCAGCAGCCGTAAAGGGACAGGCCAATACGAGCAGTACTTC. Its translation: CASSRKGTGQYEQYF. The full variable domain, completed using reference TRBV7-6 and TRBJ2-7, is GAGVSQSPRYKVTKRGQDVALRCDPISGHVSLYWYRQALGQGPEFLTYFNYEAQQDKSGLPNDRFSAERPEGSISTLTIQRTEQRDSAMYRCASSRKGTGQYEQYFGPGTRLTVT.

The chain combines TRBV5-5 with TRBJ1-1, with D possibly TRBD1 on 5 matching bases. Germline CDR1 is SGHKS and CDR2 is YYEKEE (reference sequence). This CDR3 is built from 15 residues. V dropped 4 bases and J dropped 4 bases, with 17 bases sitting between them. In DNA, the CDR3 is TGTGCCAGCAGCGGGGAACCTTCTAGGGGCACTGAAGCTTTCTTT. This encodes CASSGEPSRGTEAFF.

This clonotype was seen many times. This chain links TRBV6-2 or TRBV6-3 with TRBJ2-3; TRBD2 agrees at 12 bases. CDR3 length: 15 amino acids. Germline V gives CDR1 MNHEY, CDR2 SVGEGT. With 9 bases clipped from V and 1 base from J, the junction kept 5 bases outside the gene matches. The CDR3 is CASTGLAGRTDTQYF. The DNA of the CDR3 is TGTGCCAGTACCGGACTAGCGGGACGCACAGATACGCAGTATTTT.

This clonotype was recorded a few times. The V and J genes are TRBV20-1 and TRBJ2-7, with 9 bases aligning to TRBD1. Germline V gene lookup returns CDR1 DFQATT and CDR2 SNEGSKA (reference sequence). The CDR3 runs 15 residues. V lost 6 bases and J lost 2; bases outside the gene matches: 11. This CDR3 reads CSANNNRGLPYEQYF. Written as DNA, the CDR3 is TGCAGTGCCAATAACAACAGGGGGCTACCCTACGAGCAGTACTTC.

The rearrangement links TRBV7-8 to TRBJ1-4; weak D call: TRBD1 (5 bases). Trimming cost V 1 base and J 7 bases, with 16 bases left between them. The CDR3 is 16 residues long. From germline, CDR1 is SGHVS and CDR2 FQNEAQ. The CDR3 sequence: CASSLVVPGAGEKLFF. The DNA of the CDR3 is TGTGCCAGCAGCTTAGTCGTCCCCGGGGCAGGTGAAAAACTGTTTTTT.

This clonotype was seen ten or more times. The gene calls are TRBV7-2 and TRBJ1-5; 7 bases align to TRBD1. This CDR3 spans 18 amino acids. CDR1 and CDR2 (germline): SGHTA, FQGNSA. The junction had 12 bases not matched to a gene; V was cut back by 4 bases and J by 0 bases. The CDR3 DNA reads TGTGCCAGCAGCTCACTACCCGGGACAGCTTATAGCAATCAGCCCCAGCATTTT. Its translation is CASSSLPGTAYSNQPQHF.

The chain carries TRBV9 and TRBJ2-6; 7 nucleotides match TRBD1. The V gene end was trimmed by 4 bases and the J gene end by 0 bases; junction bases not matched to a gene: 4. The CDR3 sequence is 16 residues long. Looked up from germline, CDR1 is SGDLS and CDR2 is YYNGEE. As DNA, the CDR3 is TGTGCCAGCAGCATACAGGGGAGCTCTGGGGCCAACGTCCTGACTTTC. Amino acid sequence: CASSIQGSSGANVLTF.

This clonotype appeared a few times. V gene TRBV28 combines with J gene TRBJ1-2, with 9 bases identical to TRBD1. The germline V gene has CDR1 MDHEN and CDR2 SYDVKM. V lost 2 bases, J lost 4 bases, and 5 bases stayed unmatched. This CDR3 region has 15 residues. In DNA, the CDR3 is TGTGCCAGCAGTTTAGAACAGGGGGCTGGCTATGGCTACACCTTC. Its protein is CASSLEQGAGYGYTF.

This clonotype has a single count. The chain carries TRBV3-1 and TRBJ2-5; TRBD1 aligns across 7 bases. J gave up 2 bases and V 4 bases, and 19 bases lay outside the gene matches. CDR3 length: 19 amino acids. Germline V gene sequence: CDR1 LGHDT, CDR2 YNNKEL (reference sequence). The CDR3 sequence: CASSLRFLRRRDRQETQYF. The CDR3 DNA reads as TGTGCCAGCAGCCTCCGTTTTTTGCGGCGACGGGACAGACAAGAGACCCAGTACTTC.

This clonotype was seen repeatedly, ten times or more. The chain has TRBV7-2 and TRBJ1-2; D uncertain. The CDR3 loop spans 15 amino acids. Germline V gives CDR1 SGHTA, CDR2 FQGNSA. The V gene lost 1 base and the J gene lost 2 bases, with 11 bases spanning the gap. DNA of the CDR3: TGTGCCAGCAGCTTAGTTCCCAGGAACAACTATGGCTACACCTTC. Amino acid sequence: CASSLVPRNNYGYTF.

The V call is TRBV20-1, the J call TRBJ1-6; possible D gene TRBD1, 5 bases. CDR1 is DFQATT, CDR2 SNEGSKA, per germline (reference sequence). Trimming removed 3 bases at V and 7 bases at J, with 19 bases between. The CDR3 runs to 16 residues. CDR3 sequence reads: CSARDVMQGENSPLHF. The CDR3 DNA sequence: TGCAGTGCTAGGGATGTGATGCAGGGAGAGAATTCACCCCTCCACTTT.

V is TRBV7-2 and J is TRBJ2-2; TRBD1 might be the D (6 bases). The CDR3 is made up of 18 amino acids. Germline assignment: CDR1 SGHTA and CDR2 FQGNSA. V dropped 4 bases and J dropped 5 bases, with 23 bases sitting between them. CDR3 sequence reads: CASSSQRVTGRLTGELFF. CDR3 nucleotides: TGTGCCAGCAGCTCCCAAAGGGTCACAGGGCGATTGACCGGGGAGCTGTTTTTT.

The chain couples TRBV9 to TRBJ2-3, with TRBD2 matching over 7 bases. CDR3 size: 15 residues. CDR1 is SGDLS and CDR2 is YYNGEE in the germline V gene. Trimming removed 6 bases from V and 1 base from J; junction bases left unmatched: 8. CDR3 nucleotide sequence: TGTGCCAGCACCCTACGGGGGGAGGGCACAGATACGCAGTATTTT. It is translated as CASTLRGEGTDTQYF. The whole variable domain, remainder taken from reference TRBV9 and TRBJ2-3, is DSGVTQTPKHLITATGQRVTLRCSPRSGDLSVYWYQQSLDQGLQFLIQYYNGEERAKGNILERFSAQQFPDLHSELNLSSLELGDSALYFCASTLRGEGTDTQYFGPGTRLTVL.

The CDR3 sequence is CASSQDGVPNYGYTF. The CDR3 DNA is TGCGCCAGCAGCCAAGATGGGGTCCCTAACTATGGCTACACCTTC. The chain uses TRBV4-3 and TRBJ1-2; D is unresolved. V lost 0 bases and J 0 bases, leaving 8 bases between the germline ends. The CDR3 is made up of 15 amino acids. Per the germline V gene, CDR1 is LGHNA and CDR2 is YSLEER.

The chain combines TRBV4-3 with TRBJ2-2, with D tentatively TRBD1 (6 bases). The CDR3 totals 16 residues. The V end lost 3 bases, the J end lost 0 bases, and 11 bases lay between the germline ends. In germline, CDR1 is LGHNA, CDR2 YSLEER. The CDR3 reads CASSQISGANTGELFF. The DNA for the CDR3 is TGCGCCAGCAGCCAGATTTCAGGGGCGAACACCGGGGAGCTGTTTTTT.

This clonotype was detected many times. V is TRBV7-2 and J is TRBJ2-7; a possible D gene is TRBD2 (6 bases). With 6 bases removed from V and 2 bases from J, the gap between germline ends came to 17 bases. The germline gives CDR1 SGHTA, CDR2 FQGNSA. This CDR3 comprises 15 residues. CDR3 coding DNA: TGTGCCAGCAGTGCTCATGGAGGGAAGCCCTACGAGCAGTACTTC. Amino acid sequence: CASSAHGGKPYEQYF. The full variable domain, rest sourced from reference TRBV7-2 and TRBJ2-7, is GAGVSQSPSNKVTEKGKDVELRCDPISGHTALYWYRQSLGQGLEFLIYFQGNSAPDKSGLPSDRFSAERTGGSVSTLTIQRTQQEDSAVYLCASSAHGGKPYEQYFGPGTRLTVT.

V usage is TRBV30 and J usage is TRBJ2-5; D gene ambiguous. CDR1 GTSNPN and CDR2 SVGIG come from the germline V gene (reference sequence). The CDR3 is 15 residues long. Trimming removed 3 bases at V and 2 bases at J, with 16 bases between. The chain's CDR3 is CAWRWGNVPQETQYF. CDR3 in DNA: TGTGCCTGGAGGTGGGGAAATGTTCCTCAAGAGACCCAGTACTTC.